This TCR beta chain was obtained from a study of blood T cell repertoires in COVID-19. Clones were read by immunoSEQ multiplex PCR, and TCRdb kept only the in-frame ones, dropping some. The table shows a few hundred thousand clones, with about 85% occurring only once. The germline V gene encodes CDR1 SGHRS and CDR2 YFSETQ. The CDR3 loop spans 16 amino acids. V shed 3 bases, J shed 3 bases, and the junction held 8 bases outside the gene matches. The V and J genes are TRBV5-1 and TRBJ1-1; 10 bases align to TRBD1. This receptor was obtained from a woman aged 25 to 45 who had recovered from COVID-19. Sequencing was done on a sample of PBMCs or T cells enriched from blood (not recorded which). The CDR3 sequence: CASSSGTGVFDTEAFF. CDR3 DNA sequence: TGCGCCAGCAGCTCCGGGACAGGGGTTTTCGACACTGAAGCTTTCTTT.